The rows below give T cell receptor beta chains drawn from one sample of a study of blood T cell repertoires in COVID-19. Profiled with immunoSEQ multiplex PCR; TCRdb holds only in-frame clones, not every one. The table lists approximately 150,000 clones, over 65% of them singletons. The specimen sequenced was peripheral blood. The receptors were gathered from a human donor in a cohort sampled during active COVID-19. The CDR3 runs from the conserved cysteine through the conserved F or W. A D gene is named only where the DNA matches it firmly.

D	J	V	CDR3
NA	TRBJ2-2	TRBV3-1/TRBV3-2	CASSQDMTRTGELFF
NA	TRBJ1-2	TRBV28	CASSSTGNYGYTF
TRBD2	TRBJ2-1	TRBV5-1	CASSLTSGRTPKWSEQFF
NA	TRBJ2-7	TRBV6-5	CASNNKGHAIYEQYF
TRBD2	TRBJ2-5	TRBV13	CASSLSGEGRETQYF
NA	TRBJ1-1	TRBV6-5	CASSYRSPGDTEAFF
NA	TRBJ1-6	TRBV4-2	CASSQESRASPLHF
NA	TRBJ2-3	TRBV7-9	CASSRGGSGTDTQYF
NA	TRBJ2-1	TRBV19	CASSIVGGDHNEQFF
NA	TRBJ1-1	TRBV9	CASSVTGGGNTEAFF
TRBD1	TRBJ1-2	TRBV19	CASTPGQGAPGYGYTF
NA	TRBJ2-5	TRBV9	CASSVGDKETQYF
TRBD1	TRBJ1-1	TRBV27	CASSPTDRVVTEAFF
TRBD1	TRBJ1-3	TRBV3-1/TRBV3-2	CASSQYRDRRNTIYF
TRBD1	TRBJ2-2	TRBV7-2	CASRPSGTGGFGELFF
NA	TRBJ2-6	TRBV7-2	CASSLAPLAHNPGANVLTF
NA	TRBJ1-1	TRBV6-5	CASSSHSVGTEAFF
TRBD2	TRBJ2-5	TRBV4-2	CASSQDPSGGQETQYF
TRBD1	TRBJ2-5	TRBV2	CASSLQGLLQETQYF
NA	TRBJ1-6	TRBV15	CATSRTGLSYNSPLHF
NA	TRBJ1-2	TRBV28	CASNSGEAYGYTF
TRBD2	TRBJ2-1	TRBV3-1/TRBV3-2	CASSQWAGGINEQFF